This T cell receptor beta chain was observed in a study of T cells in Graves' hyperthyroidism and ophthalmopathy. The study's findings and limits: Blood also carried most thyroid clonotypes expanded above 0.001.

This clonotype turned up a few times. Its target is unknown. CDR1 DFQATT and CDR2 SNEGSKA come from the germline V gene (reference sequence). This CDR3 spans 13 amino acids. V lost 5 bases to trimming and J lost 3 bases; unmatched junction nucleotides: 4. The source material, RNA transcripts, was used to amplify TCR beta CDR3 regions. HTBI primers were the set used in a first-round RT-PCR of the TCR CDR3. TCRdb re-analysed the multiplex PCR reads in MiXCR, keeping a single row per CDR3 protein. This table holds some 760,000 distinct CDR3 sequences, about 15% found once. The authors obtained PBMCs from around 11 ml of fresh peripheral blood.

The genes are TRBV20-1 and TRBJ1-1, with TRBD1 matching 9 bases. The specimen was blood. The clonotype originates from a woman younger than 30 with Graves' hyperthyroidism. The CDR3 is CSALQGADTEAFF. The CDR3 region has the DNA TGCAGTGCTTTACAGGGGGCGGACACTGAAGCTTTCTTT.